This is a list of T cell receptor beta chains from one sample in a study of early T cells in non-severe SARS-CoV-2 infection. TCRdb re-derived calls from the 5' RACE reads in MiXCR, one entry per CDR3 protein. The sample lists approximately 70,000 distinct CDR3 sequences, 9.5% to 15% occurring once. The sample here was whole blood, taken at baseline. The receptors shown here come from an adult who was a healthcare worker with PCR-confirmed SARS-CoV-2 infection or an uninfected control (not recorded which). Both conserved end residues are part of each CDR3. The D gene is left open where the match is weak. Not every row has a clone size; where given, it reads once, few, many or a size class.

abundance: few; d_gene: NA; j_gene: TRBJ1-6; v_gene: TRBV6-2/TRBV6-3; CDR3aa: CASSRTEIPNSPLHF; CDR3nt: TGTGCCAGCAGCCGGACGGAGATCCCCAATTCACCCCTCCACTTT
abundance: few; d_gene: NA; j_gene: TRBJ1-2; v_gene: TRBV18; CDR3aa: CASSGGYPYGYTF; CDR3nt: TGTGCCAGCTCCGGAGGGTACCCTTATGGCTACACCTTC
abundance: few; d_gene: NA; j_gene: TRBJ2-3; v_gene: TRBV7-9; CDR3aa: CASRGGVSTDTQYF; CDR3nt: TGTGCCAGCAGGGGAGGAGTTAGCACAGATACGCAGTATTTT
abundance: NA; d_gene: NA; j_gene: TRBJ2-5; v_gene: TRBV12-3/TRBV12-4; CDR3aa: CASSLWGEETQYF; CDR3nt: TGTGCCAGCAGTTTATGGGGGGAAGAGACCCAGTACTTC
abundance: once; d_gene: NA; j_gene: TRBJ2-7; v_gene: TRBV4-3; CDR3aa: CASSWGRSYEQYF; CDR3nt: TGCGCCAGCAGCTGGGGCAGGAGCTACGAGCAGTACTTC
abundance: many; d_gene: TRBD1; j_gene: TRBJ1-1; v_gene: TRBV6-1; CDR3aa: CASGTGGQNTEAFF; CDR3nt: TGTGCCAGCGGGACAGGGGGCCAGAACACTGAAGCTTTCTTT
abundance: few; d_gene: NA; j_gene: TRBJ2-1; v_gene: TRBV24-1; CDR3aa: CATPLGRASYNEQFF; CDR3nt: TGTGCCACCCCCCTGGGGAGAGCCTCCTACAATGAGCAGTTCTTC
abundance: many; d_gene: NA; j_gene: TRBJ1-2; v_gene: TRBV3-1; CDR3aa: CASSQNGDPYGYTF; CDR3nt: TGTGCCAGCAGCCAAAACGGAGACCCCTATGGCTACACCTTC
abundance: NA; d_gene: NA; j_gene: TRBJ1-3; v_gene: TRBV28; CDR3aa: CASSFRGFSGNTIYF; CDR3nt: TGTGCCAGCAGTTTCAGGGGATTCTCTGGAAACACCATATATTTT
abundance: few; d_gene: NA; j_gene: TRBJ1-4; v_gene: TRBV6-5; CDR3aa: CASSYTSPRRLATNEKLFF; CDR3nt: TGTGCCAGCAGTTACACCTCCCCTCGTAGGCTTGCAACTAATGAAAAACTGTTTTTT
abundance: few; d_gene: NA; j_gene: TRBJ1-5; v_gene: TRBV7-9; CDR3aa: CAFDRPQHF; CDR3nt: TGTGCCTTTGATCGGCCCCAGCATTTT
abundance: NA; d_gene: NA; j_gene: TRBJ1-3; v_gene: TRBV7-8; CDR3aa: CASRPGVESGNTIYF; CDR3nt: TGTGCCAGCAGACCGGGGGTGGAATCTGGAAACACCATATATTTT
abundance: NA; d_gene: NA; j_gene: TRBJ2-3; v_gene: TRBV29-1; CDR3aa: CSVEAGTDTQYF; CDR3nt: TGCAGCGTTGAAGCGGGCACAGATACGCAGTATTTT
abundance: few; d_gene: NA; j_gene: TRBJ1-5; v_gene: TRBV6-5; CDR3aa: CASSRQKSQPQHF; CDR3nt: TGTGCCAGCAGTCGACAGAAGAGTCAGCCCCAGCATTTT
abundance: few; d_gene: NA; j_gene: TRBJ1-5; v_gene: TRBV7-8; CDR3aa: CASSLARFTRDQPQHF; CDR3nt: TGTGCCAGCAGCTTAGCTCGGTTCACCCGGGATCAGCCCCAGCATTTT
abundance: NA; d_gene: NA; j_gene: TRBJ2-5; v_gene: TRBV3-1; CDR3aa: CASRLQGRLETQYF; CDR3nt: TGTGCCAGCAGATTACAGGGCCGGTTAGAGACCCAGTACTTC
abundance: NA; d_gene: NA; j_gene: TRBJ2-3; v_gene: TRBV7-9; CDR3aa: CASSLAIVAAYTDTQYF; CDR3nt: TGTGCCAGCAGCTTAGCAATCGTAGCGGCCTACACAGATACGCAGTATTTT
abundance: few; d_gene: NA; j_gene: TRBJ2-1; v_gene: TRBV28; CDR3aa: CASSFQKVASSLFF; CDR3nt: TGTGCCAGCAGTTTCCAAAAGGTGGCTAGCAGTCTGTTCTTC
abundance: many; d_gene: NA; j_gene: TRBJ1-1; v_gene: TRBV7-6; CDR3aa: CASSRNTGTEAFF; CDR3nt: TGTGCCAGCAGCCGGAACACCGGCACTGAAGCTTTCTTT
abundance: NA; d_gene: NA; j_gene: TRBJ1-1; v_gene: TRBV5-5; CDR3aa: CASSLPKDSLREAFF; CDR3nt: TGTGCCAGCAGCTTGCCCAAGGACAGCTTACGGGAAGCTTTCTTT
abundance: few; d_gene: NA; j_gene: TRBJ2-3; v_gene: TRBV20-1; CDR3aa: CSARRTPSTDTQYF; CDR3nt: TGCAGTGCTAGAAGGACGCCTAGCACAGATACGCAGTATTTT
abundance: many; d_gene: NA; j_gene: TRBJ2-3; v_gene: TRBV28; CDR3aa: CASSSGGTQYF; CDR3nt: TGTGCCAGCAGTTCGGGTGGTACGCAGTATTTT
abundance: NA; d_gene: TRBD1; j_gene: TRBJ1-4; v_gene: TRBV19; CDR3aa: CARRRRDSRPGAREKLFF; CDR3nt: TGTGCCAGACGGCGCCGGGACAGCCGCCCTGGGGCACGGGAAAAACTGTTTTTT
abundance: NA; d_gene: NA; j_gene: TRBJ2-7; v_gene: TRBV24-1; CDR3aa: CATSGPSGTYEQYF; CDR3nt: TGTGCCACCAGTGGCCCCTCAGGTACCTACGAGCAGTACTTC
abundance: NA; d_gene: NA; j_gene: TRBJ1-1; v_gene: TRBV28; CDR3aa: CASSLRGGVAEAFF; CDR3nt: TGTGCCAGCAGTTTACGGGGAGGGGTGGCTGAAGCTTTCTTT
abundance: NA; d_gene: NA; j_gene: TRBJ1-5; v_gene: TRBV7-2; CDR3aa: CASSPQSNQPQHF; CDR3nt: TGTGCCAGCAGCCCCCAGAGTAATCAGCCCCAGCATTTT
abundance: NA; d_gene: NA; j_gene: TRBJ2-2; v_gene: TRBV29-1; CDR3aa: CSGDTANTGELFF; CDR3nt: TGCAGCGGGGACACCGCGAACACCGGGGAGCTGTTTTTT
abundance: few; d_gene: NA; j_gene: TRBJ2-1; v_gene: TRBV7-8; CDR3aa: CASSSGSSYNEQFF; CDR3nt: TGTGCCAGCAGCTCAGGGAGCTCCTACAATGAGCAGTTCTTC
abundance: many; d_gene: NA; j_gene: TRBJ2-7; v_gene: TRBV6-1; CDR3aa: CASSDYPAEQYF; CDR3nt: TGTGCCAGCAGTGATTATCCGGCCGAGCAGTACTTC
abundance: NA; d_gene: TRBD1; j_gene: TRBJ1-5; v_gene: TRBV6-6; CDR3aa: CASSTAGTGPIGNQPQHF; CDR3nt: TGTGCCAGCAGTACCGCCGGGACAGGGCCCATTGGCAATCAGCCCCAGCATTTT
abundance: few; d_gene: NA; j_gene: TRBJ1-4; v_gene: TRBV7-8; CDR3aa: CASSLGGLELFF; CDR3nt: TGTGCCAGCAGCTTAGGGGGGCTAGAACTGTTTTTT
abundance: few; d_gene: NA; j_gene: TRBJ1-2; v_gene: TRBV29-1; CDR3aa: CSVEDGYTF; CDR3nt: TGCAGCGTGGAAGATGGCTACACCTTC
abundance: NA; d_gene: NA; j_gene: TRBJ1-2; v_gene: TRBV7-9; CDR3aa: CASSFGTATNYGYTF; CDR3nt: TGTGCCAGCAGCTTCGGGACGGCGACTAACTATGGCTACACCTTC
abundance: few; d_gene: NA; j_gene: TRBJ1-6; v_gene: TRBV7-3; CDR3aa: CASSPNKDSYNSPLHF; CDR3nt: TGTGCCAGCAGCCCTAATAAGGACAGTTATAATTCACCCCTCCACTTT
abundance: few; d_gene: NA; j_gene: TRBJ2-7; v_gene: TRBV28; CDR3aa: CASSFSRTFYEQYF; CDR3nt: TGTGCCAGCAGTTTTAGTAGAACATTTTACGAGCAGTACTTC
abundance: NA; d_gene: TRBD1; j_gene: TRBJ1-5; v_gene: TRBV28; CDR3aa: CASSPGGFGNQPQHF; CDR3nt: TGTGCCAGCAGTCCAGGGGGCTTTGGCAATCAGCCCCAGCATTTT
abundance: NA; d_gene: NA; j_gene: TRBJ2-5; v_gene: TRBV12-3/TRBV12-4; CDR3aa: CASSSLAGPTQYF; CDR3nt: TGTGCCAGCAGTTCCTTGGCAGGGCCGACCCAGTACTTC
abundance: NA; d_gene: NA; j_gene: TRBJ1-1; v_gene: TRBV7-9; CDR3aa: CASSLKQDAEAFF; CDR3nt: TGTGCCAGCAGCTTAAAGCAGGACGCTGAAGCTTTCTTT
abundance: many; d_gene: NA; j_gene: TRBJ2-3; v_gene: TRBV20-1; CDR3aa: CSAKTGLTDTQYF; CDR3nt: TGCAGTGCTAAGACAGGACTCACAGATACGCAGTATTTT
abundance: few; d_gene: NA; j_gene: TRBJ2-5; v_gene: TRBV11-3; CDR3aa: CASSGGRTGDAETQYF; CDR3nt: TGTGCCAGCAGCGGCGGGAGGACAGGGGATGCAGAGACCCAGTACTTC
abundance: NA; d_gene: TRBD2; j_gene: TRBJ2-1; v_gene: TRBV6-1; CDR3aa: CASYLSGGYNEQFF; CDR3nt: TGTGCCAGCTACCTTAGCGGGGGGTACAATGAGCAGTTCTTC
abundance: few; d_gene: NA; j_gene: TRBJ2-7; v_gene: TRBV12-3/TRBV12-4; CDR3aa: CASSEGALMRTYEQYF; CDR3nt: TGTGCCAGCAGTGAAGGGGCTCTTATGCGGACCTACGAGCAGTACTTC
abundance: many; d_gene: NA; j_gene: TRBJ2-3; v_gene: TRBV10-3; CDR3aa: CAISQRTSTDTQYF; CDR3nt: TGTGCCATCAGCCAAAGGACTAGCACAGATACGCAGTATTTT
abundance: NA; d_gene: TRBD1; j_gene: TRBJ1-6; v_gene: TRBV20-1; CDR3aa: CSAREMDRDLYSPLHF; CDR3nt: TGCAGTGCTAGAGAGATGGACAGGGACTTATATTCACCCCTCCACTTT
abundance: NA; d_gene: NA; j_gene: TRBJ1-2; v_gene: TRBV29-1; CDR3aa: CSVEVSSGHPNYGYTF; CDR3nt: TGCAGCGTTGAAGTGTCCTCGGGACATCCTAACTATGGCTACACCTTC
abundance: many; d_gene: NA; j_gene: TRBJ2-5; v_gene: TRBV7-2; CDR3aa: CASSLAGRLTQETQYF; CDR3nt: TGTGCCAGCAGCTTAGCGGGGCGGCTGACTCAAGAGACCCAGTACTTC
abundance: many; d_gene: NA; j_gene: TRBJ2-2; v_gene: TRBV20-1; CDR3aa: CSARYQYDTGELFF; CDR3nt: TGCAGTGCTAGGTATCAGTACGACACCGGGGAGCTGTTTTTT
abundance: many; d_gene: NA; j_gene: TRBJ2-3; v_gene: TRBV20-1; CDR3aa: CSAVNVGTQYF; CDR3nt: TGCAGTGCGGTGAACGTAGGTACGCAGTATTTT
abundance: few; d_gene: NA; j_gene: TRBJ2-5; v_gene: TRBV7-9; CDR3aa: CANSLGEETQYF; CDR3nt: TGTGCCAACAGCTTAGGGGAAGAGACCCAGTACTTC
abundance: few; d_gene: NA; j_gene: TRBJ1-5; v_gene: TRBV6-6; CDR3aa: CASGGDQPQHF; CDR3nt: TGTGCCAGCGGGGGTGATCAGCCCCAGCATTTT
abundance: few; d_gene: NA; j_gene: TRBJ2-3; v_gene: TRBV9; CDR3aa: CASSVVGRAGDTQYF; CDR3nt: TGTGCCAGCAGCGTAGTTGGCAGGGCGGGAGATACGCAGTATTTT
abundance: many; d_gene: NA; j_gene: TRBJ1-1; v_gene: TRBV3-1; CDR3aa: CASSQGANTEAFF; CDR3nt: TGTGCCAGCAGCCAAGGGGCGAACACTGAAGCTTTCTTT
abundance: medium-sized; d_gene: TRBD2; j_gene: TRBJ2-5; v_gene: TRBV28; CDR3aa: CASSSPWGGSETQYF; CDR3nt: TGTGCCAGCAGTTCCCCGTGGGGAGGGTCGGAGACCCAGTACTTC
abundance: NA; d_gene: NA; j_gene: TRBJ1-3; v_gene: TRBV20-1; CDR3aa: CSARQAYSGNTIYF; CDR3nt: TGCAGTGCTAGACAGGCCTACTCTGGAAACACCATATATTTT
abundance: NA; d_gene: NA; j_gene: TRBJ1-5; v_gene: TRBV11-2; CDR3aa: CASSLGFNQPQHF; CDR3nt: TGTGCCAGCAGCTTAGGATTCAATCAGCCCCAGCATTTT